These 18 T cell receptor beta chains were all obtained from the same sample, sequenced in a study of T-cell memory formation after mild COVID-19. One entry per CDR3 protein results from TCRdb running MiXCR on the 5' RACE reads. Of 450,000 or so distinct CDR3 sequences listed, more than 20% are singletons. The source material was PBMCs or a T cell subset sorted from them (not recorded which). These receptors all stem from an adult woman who had mild COVID-19 (a few samples of this study predate the infection). Cell type and time point are not known.

The J gene is TRBJ1-2, the V gene TRBV12-3 or TRBV12-4; 7 bases are a match to TRBD1. The CDR3 has 14 residues. J lost 7 bases, V lost 5 bases, and 10 bases had no gene match. CDR3 residues: CASSIQGIKGGYTF. DNA for the CDR3: TGTGCCAGCAGTATACAGGGGATCAAAGGTGGCTACACCTTC.

This clonotype was recorded a few times. The V and J genes are TRBV2 and TRBJ2-3, with 12 bases that match TRBD2. CDR3 length equals 16 residues. The germline CDR1 and CDR2 sequences are SNHLY and FYNNEI. Losses at the gene ends were 6 bases for V and 0 bases for J; bases not matched to a gene: 4. The CDR3 bases are TGTGCCAGCAGCCGACTAGCGGGGGCTAGCACAGATACGCAGTATTTT. It specifies CASSRLAGASTDTQYF.

The chain uses TRBV12-3 or TRBV12-4 and TRBJ2-3; 7 bases are shared with TRBD2. Trimming took 6 bases from V and 5 from J; bases not matched to a gene: 20. This CDR3 has 18 residues. The DNA for the CDR3 is TGTGCCAGCAGCGCCATTACTAGGGAAGCGGGATTAATAGATACGCAGTATTTT. Translation: CASSAITREAGLIDTQYF.

This clonotype was recorded at least ten times. V is TRBV9 and J is TRBJ2-3; no clear D. Deletions cut 3 bases from V and 2 bases from J, with 10 bases between. Germline V gene lookup returns CDR1 SGDLS and CDR2 YYNGEE. The CDR3 length is 14 residues. Here the CDR3 reads CASSATTITDTQYF. The CDR3 nucleotides are TGTGCCAGCAGCGCAACTACCATCACAGATACGCAGTATTTT.

This clonotype was picked up many times. The V gene is TRBV6-5, the J gene TRBJ1-1, with D perhaps TRBD1 (5 bases). The ends were cut back, 2 bases at V and 10 bases at J, with 20 bases in the middle. Germline V gene sequence: CDR1 MNHEY, CDR2 SVGAGI. This CDR3 is 15 amino acids long. CDR3 coding DNA: TGTGCCAGCAGTTACGCGGCAGGGCGGTTCTTTGGAGCTTTCTTT. Its translation: CASSYAAGRFFGAFF.

This clonotype was seen more than once but under ten times. The chain is built from TRBV10-3 and TRBJ2-1, with 7 bases matching TRBD2. V was pared by 4 bases and J by 7 bases, with 7 bases of the junction left unmatched. The V gene's germline CDR1 is ENHRY and CDR2 SYGVKD. The CDR3 spans 14 residues. This CDR3 is CAISAETSRNEQFF. The CDR3 DNA reads TGTGCCATCAGTGCCGAGACTAGCCGGAATGAGCAGTTCTTC.

J is TRBJ2-7 and V is TRBV20-1; TRBD2 is a possible D gene (6 bases). V lost 1 base and J lost 2, with 18 bases in between. CDR1 is DFQATT and CDR2 is SNEGSKA in the germline V gene (reference sequence). CDR3 size: 16 residues. The CDR3 here is CSARGLAPKAPYEQYF. The DNA for the CDR3 is TGCAGTGCTAGAGGGCTAGCGCCCAAGGCCCCCTACGAGCAGTACTTC.

The sample holds a few counts of this clonotype. The chain joins TRBV4-1 to TRBJ2-5, with D possibly being TRBD1 or TRBD2 (7 bases each). There are 14 residues in the CDR3. V was clipped by 2 bases and J by 5 bases, with 12 bases between them. From germline, CDR1 is MGHRA and CDR2 YSYEKL. CDR3 sequence: CASSQNQGGETQYF. The DNA of the CDR3 is TGCGCCAGCAGCCAAAACCAGGGGGGGGAGACCCAGTACTTC.

The chain links TRBV29-1 to TRBJ2-5, with no clear D. V was pared by 3 bases and J by 3 bases, with 11 bases between. The germline gives CDR1 SQVTM, CDR2 ANQGSEA. The CDR3 is 13 amino acids. This CDR3 is CSVEVGPEETQYF. The DNA of the CDR3 is TGCAGCGTTGAGGTAGGGCCCGAAGAGACCCAGTACTTC.

The J gene is TRBJ1-6, the V gene TRBV4-1, with TRBD1 identical over 8 bases. CDR1 and CDR2 from the germline V gene are MGHRA and YSYEKL. The CDR3 has 16 residues. V lost 4 bases, J lost 6 bases, and 8 bases stayed unmatched. The CDR3 loop is CASSPGQGSTNSPLHF. CDR3 coding DNA: TGCGCCAGCAGCCCTGGACAGGGTTCCACTAATTCACCCCTCCACTTT.

The chain couples TRBV12-3 or TRBV12-4 to TRBJ1-5; 9 bases agree with TRBD1. The J segment lost 1 base and the V segment lost 7 bases, leaving 5 bases of the junction unmatched. There are 15 residues in the CDR3. In nucleotides, the CDR3 is TGTGCCAGCACCCAAGGGACAGGGAGCAATCAGCCCCAGCATTTT. Its translation: CASTQGTGSNQPQHF.

V and J are TRBV6-1 and TRBJ2-1, with D maybe TRBD2 (5 bases). The V and J ends lost 5 bases and 4 bases respectively, with 9 bases between them. Germline CDR1 is MNHNS and CDR2 is SASEGT. The CDR3 is 13 amino acids. DNA of the CDR3: TGTGCCAGCAGTAGTAGGGAGTACAATGAGCAGTTCTTC. It is translated as CASSSREYNEQFF.

V and J are TRBV7-2 and TRBJ2-4; 8 bases map to TRBD2. CDR3 size: 14 residues. From germline, CDR1 is SGHTA and CDR2 FQGNSA. V lost 6 bases, J lost 9 bases, and 10 bases stayed unmatched. CDR3 in amino acids: CASSLAGPGAIQYF. The CDR3 nucleotides read TGTGCCAGCAGTCTAGCGGGCCCGGGGGCCATTCAGTACTTC.

The chain has TRBV5-1 and TRBJ1-2; 8 bases are a match to TRBD1. CDR3 size: 14 residues. The V gene's germline CDR1 is SGHRS and CDR2 YFSETQ. Trimming took 4 bases from V and 6 from J; bases not matched to a gene: 8. The CDR3 protein is CASSLDGQGDGYTF. CDR3 coding DNA: TGCGCCAGCAGCCTGGACGGACAGGGAGATGGCTACACCTTC.

The rearrangement links TRBV12-3 or TRBV12-4 to TRBJ1-2; D uncertain. Trimming left V 3 bases short and J 4 bases short, with 15 bases between. The CDR3 spans 15 residues. The CDR3 DNA follows: TGTGCCAGCAGTTTTGGCGTGAGTCAAATCTATGGCTACACCTTC. Its translation is CASSFGVSQIYGYTF.

The V call is TRBV7-3, the J call TRBJ2-3; D is unclear. The CDR3 runs to 16 residues. V was clipped by 1 base and J by 6 bases, with 17 bases between them. Per germline, CDR1 SGHTA and CDR2 FQGTGA. The CDR3 bases are TGTGCCAGCAGCTTAAACGGCGCCTTCGGGTTCGATACGCAGTATTTT. As protein: CASSLNGAFGFDTQYF. Together with reference TRBV7-3 and TRBJ2-3, the CDR3 gives the full variable domain: GAGVSQTPSNKVTEKGKYVELRCDPISGHTALYWYRQSLGQGPEFLIYFQGTGAADDSGLPNDRFFAVRPEGSVSTLKIQRTERGDSAVYLCASSLNGAFGFDTQYFGPGTRLTVL.

The J gene is TRBJ1-4, the V gene TRBV18; TRBD1 is a possible D gene (5 bases). CDR1 is KGHSH, CDR2 LQKENI, per germline. Trimming took off 3 bases at V and 6 bases at J, with 14 bases between the two ends. The CDR3 extends over 15 amino acids. CDR3 in amino acids: CASSPTAGSDEKLFF. DNA for the CDR3: TGTGCCAGCTCACCCACGGCAGGGTCAGATGAAAAACTGTTTTTT.

The V and J genes are TRBV29-1 and TRBJ2-3; 8 bases agree with TRBD1. The germline CDR1 and CDR2 sequences are SQVTM and ANQGSEA. The CDR3 runs to 16 residues. V gave up 6 bases and J gave up 0 bases; unmatched junction bases: 11. CDR3 sequence: CSVTGTGLFSTDTQYF. For the CDR3, the DNA is TGCAGCGTCACCGGGACAGGACTTTTTAGCACAGATACGCAGTATTTT.